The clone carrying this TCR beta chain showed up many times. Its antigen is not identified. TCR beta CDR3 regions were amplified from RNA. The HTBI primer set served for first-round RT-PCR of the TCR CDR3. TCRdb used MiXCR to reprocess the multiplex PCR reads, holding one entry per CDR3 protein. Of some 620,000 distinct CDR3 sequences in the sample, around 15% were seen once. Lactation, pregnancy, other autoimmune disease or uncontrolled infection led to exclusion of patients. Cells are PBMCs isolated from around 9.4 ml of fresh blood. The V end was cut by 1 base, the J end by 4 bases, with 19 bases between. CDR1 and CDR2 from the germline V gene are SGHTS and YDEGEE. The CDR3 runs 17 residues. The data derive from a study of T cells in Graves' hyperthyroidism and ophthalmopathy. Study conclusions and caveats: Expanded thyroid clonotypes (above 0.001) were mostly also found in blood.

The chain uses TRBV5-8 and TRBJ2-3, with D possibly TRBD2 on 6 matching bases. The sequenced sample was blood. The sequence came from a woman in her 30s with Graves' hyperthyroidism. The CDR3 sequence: CASSLWFGGKPADTQYF. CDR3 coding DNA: TGTGCCAGCAGCTTGTGGTTCGGCGGGAAACCCGCAGATACGCAGTATTTT.